Listed here are 14 T cell receptor beta chains from one sample, sequenced in a study of immune cell composition in non-small cell lung cancer. Only in-frame clones appear in the TCRdb table, and some are missing; sequencing was by immunoSEQ multiplex PCR. The sample has some 3,600 clones; about 73% are singletons. Sequencing was done on a sample of lung tumor tissue. The receptor source for this set is a human donor with non-small cell lung cancer.

The chain carries TRBV19 and TRBJ2-2; TRBD2 aligns across 10 bases. The CDR3 is 16 amino acids. Germline V gives CDR1 LNHDA, CDR2 SQIVND (reference sequence). The J segment lost 2 bases and the V segment lost 6 bases, leaving 6 bases of the junction unmatched. The CDR3 coding sequence is TGTGCCAGTAGACCCGCTAGCGGGAGAAACACCGGGGAGCTGTTTTTT. This codes for CASRPASGRNTGELFF. The entire variable domain, with the rest obtained from reference TRBV19 and TRBJ2-2, is as follows: DGGITQSPKYLFRKEGQNVTLSCEQNLNHDAMYWYRQDPGQGLRLIYYSQIVNDFQKGDIAEGYSVSREKKESFPLTVTSAQKNPTAFYLCASRPASGRNTGELFFGEGSRLTVL.

Judged by abundance, this clone is large. The V and J genes are TRBV28 and TRBJ2-7; D may be TRBD1 (5 bases). Germline CDR1 reads MDHEN; CDR2 reads SYDVKM. V was shortened by 5 bases and J by 2 bases, with 22 bases between the two germline ends. The CDR3 consists of 17 residues. CDR3 nucleotide sequence: TGTGCCAGCAGTCCTTCCGCGGACACGCTACCGACCTACGAGCAGTACTTC. Translated: CASSPSADTLPTYEQYF.

The chain couples TRBV19 to TRBJ1-1; D gene uncertain. This CDR3 is 15 amino acids long. V was cut by 1 base and J by 2 bases, with 11 bases left in between. Germline-derived CDR1 and CDR2 are LNHDA and SQIVND (reference sequence). CDR3 amino acids: CASSIGTDDNTEAFF. For the CDR3, the DNA is TGTGCCAGTAGTATAGGTACAGACGACAACACTGAAGCTTTCTTT.

The genes are TRBV30 and TRBJ2-3; D remains ambiguous. This CDR3 is 15 amino acids long. With 3 bases removed from V and 1 base from J, the gap between germline ends came to 14 bases. Germline assignment: CDR1 GTSNPN and CDR2 SVGIG (reference sequence). This CDR3 reads CAWRNSGVRTDTQYF. CDR3 nucleotide sequence: TGTGCCTGGAGAAACTCTGGGGTACGCACAGATACGCAGTATTTT.

The chain links TRBV19 to TRBJ2-3; TRBD2 aligns across 10 bases. V trimming: 4 bases; J trimming: 4 bases; junction bases outside the gene matches: 14. The germline gives CDR1 LNHDA, CDR2 SQIVND (reference sequence). This CDR3 spans 18 amino acids. The CDR3 DNA follows: TGTGCCAGTAGTAGGAAAGGAGCTAGCGGGAGTTGGTCAGATACGCAGTATTTT. This codes for CASSRKGASGSWSDTQYF. Full variable domain (outside the CDR3, taken from reference TRBV19 and TRBJ2-3): DGGITQSPKYLFRKEGQNVTLSCEQNLNHDAMYWYRQDPGQGLRLIYYSQIVNDFQKGDIAEGYSVSREKKESFPLTVTSAQKNPTAFYLCASSRKGASGSWSDTQYFGPGTRLTVL.

The chain recombines TRBV9 with TRBJ1-1, with 10 bases that match TRBD1. V lost 3 bases to trimming and J lost 1 base; unmatched junction nucleotides: 9. The CDR3 extends over 17 amino acids. CDR1 is SGDLS, CDR2 YYNGEE, per germline. The DNA for the CDR3 is TGTGCCAGCAGCGGCGACAGGGGGCGAGGGGGGAACACTGAAGCTTTCTTT. Amino acids: CASSGDRGRGGNTEAFF.

CDR3 amino acids: CASSSPDRRSYEQYF. The DNA for the CDR3 is TGTGCCAGCAGTTCCCCGGACAGGAGATCCTACGAGCAGTACTTC. This rearrangement joins TRBV27 to TRBJ2-7; 7 bases align to TRBD1. Germline V gives CDR1 MNHEY, CDR2 SMNVEV (reference sequence). The CDR3 runs 15 residues. Germline trimming cut 4 bases from V and 1 base from J; bases unmatched to any gene: 7.

The J gene is TRBJ1-2, the V gene TRBV27, with a possible D match to TRBD1 (5 bases). The CDR3 runs to 15 residues. Deletions cut 2 bases from V and 0 bases from J, with 10 bases between. The V gene's germline CDR1 is MNHEY and CDR2 SMNVEV (reference sequence). The CDR3 DNA follows: TGTGCCAGCAGTTTAGGGTGGACAACTAACTATGGCTACACCTTC. Residues: CASSLGWTTNYGYTF.

This chain uses TRBV13 with TRBJ2-7, with D perhaps TRBD2 (6 bases). Trimming took 3 bases from V and 5 from J, leaving 14 bases between them. This CDR3 has 14 amino acids. Germline V lookup: CDR1 PRHDT, CDR2 FYEKMQ (reference sequence). The CDR3 region is CASSFFPTSHEQYF. The CDR3 nucleotides are TGTGCCAGCAGCTTCTTTCCCACTAGCCACGAGCAGTACTTC.

V and J are TRBV6-6 and TRBJ2-2; D is possibly TRBD2 (5 bases). CDR1 and CDR2 (germline): MNHNY, SVGAGI (reference sequence). V lost 4 bases and J 6 bases, leaving 9 bases between the germline ends. CDR3 size: 13 residues. CDR3 in amino acids: CASSWRAAGELFF. DNA for the CDR3: TGTGCCAGCAGTTGGCGGGCAGCCGGGGAGCTGTTTTTT.

The V gene is TRBV5-5, the J gene TRBJ1-1; D call uncertain. Deletions cut 4 bases from V and 12 bases from J, with 13 bases between. Germline CDR1 and CDR2: SGHKS and YYEKEE (reference sequence). This CDR3 comprises 11 residues. The CDR3 nucleotides read TGTGCCAGCAGCCTCGACCTCGGGACTTTCTTT. It yields the protein CASSLDLGTFF.

The chain uses TRBV27 and TRBJ2-3, with 8 bases matching TRBD2. CDR3 size: 15 residues. The junction had 6 bases not matched to a gene; V was cut back by 5 bases and J by 2 bases. Germline V CDR1 and CDR2: MNHEY, SMNVEV (reference sequence). CDR3 region: CASSIAGSPTDTQYF. The DNA of the CDR3 is TGTGCCAGCAGTATAGCGGGATCACCCACAGATACGCAGTATTTT.

V gene TRBV5-1 combines with J gene TRBJ1-4; D is unclear. CDR3 size: 14 residues. Between the trimmed V and J ends, which lost 0 bases and 7 bases, there was a span of 10 bases. Germline V gene data show CDR1 as SGHRS and CDR2 as YFSETQ. Here the CDR3 DNA reads TGCGCCAGCAGCTTGGAGGTGGGTGTTGAAAAACTGTTTTTT. It yields the protein CASSLEVGVEKLFF.

This chain uses TRBV7-2 with TRBJ1-1; TRBD1 matches 7 bases. The V gene end was trimmed by 1 base and the J gene end by 5 bases; junction bases not matched to a gene: 7. The CDR3 spans 15 residues. Germline CDR1 reads SGHTA; CDR2 reads FQGNSA. CDR3 protein: CASSLGTGPTTEAFF. In DNA form, the CDR3 reads TGTGCCAGCAGCTTAGGGACAGGACCAACAACTGAAGCTTTCTTT.